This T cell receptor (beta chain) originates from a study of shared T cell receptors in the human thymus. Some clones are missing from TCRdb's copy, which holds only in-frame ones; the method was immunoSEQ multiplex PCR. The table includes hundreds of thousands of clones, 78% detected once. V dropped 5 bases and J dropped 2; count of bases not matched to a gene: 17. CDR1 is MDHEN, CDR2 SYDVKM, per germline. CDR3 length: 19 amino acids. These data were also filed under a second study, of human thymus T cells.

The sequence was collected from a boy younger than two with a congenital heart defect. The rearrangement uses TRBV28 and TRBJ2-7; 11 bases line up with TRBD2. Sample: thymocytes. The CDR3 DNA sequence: TGTGCCAGCAGTCCTACCATTCCCCACGGACTAGCGGGTCCCTACGAGCAGTACTTC. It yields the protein CASSPTIPHGLAGPYEQYF.